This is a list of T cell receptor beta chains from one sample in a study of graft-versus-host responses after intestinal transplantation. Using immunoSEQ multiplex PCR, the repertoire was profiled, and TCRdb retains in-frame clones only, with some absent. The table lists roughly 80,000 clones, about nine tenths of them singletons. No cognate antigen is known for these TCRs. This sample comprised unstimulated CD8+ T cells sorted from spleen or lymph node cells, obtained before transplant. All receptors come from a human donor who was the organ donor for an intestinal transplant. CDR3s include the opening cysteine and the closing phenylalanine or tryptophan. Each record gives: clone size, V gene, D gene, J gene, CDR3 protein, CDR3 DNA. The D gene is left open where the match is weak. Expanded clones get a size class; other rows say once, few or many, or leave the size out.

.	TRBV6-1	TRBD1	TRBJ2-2	CASSDFRDRGGTGELFF	TGTGCCAGCAGTGACTTCCGGGACAGGGGAGGCACCGGGGAGCTGTTTTTT
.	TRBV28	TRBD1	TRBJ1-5	CASSPGQSAGQPQHF	TGTGCCAGCAGTCCGGGACAGTCTGCCGGTCAGCCCCAGCATTTT
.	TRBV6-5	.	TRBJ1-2	CASSPGSFYGYTF	TGTGCCAGCAGCCCCGGGTCTTTTTATGGCTACACCTTC
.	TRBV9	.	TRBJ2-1	CASSGRGVLGDEQFF	TGTGCCAGCAGCGGAAGGGGGGTCCTCGGGGATGAGCAGTTCTTC
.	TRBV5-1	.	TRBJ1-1	CASSLGARNTEAFF	TGCGCCAGCAGCTTGGGGGCTAGAAACACTGAAGCTTTCTTT
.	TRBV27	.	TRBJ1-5	CASSTGFQPQHF	TGTGCCAGCAGTACAGGGTTCCAGCCCCAGCATTTT
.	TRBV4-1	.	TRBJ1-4	CASSHRKQGPEKLFF	TGCGCCAGCAGCCACCGAAAACAGGGACCTGAAAAACTGTTTTTT
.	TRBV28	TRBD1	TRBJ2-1	CASIGQGLSYNEQFF	TGTGCCAGCATAGGACAGGGGCTATCCTACAATGAGCAGTTCTTC
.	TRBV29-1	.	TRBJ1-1	CGGVMNTEAFF	TGCGGGGGGGTCATGAACACTGAAGCTTTCTTT
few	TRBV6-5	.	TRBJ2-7	CASSPGSIYEQYF	TGTGCCAGCAGCCCGGGCTCTATCTACGAGCAGTACTTC
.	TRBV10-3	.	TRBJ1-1	CAISEGGGTEAFF	TGTGCCATCAGCGAGGGGGGGGGCACTGAAGCTTTCTTT